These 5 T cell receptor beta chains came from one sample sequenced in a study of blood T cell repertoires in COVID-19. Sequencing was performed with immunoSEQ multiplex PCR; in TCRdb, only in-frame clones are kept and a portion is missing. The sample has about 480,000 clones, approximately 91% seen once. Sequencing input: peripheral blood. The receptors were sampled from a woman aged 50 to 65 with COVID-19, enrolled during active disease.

The CDR3 DNA reads as TGTGCCAGCAGCGTAGGGTCGAGCTATGGCTACACCTTC. Translation: CASSVGSSYGYTF. The genes are TRBV9 and TRBJ1-2, with D hard to call. Germline-derived CDR1 and CDR2 are SGDLS and YYNGEE. V dropped 0 bases and J dropped 4 bases, with 7 bases sitting between them. This CDR3 comprises 13 residues.

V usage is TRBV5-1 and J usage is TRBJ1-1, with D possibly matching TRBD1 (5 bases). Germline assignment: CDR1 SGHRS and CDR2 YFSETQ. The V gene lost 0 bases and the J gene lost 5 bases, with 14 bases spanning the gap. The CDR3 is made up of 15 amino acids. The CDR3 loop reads CASSLAGRGGTEAFF. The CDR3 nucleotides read TGCGCCAGCAGCTTGGCGGGGAGGGGAGGAACTGAAGCTTTCTTT.

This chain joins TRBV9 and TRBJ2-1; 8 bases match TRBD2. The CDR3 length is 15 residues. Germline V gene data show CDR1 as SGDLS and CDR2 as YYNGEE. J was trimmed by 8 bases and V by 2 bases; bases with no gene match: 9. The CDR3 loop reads CASSVSGGPGDEQFF. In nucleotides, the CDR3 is TGTGCCAGCAGCGTGTCGGGGGGGCCGGGCGATGAGCAGTTCTTC. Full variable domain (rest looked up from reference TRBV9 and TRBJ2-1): DSGVTQTPKHLITATGQRVTLRCSPRSGDLSVYWYQQSLDQGLQFLIQYYNGEERAKGNILERFSAQQFPDLHSELNLSSLELGDSALYFCASSVSGGPGDEQFFGPGTRLTVL.

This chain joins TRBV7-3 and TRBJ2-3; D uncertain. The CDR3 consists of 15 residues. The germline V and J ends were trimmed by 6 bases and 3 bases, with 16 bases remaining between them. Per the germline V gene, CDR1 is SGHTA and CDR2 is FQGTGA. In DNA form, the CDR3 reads TGTGCCAGCAGTTGGGCAGGTGGAATGACAGATACGCAGTATTTT. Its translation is CASSWAGGMTDTQYF.

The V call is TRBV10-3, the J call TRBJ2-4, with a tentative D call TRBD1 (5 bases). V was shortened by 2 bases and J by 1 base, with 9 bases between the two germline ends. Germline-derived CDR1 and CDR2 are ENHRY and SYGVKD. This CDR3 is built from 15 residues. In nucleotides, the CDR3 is TGTGCCATCAGTGAGGGGGCCGGGGCCAAAAACATTCAGTACTTC. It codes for CAISEGAGAKNIQYF.